There are a few counts of the clone carrying this TCR beta chain. Its antigen is not identified. This specimen comes from a study of T-cell memory formation after mild COVID-19. Study overall: Clusters were largely donor specific.

CDR1 and CDR2 from the germline V gene are LNHDA and SQIVND (reference sequence). The CDR3 extends over 17 amino acids. Trimming left V 2 bases short and J 2 bases short, with 17 bases between. TCRdb redid the calling of the 5' RACE reads with MiXCR, one entry per CDR3 protein. This sample yields 150,000 to 200,000 distinct CDR3 sequences, of which more than 9% are seen a single time; less than 4% belongs to the top ten. General study results and limits: Contracting CD4+ clones sat mainly in CM and EM; CD8+ in EMRA.

Sequencing used PBMCs or a T cell subset sorted from them (not recorded which). The chain recombines TRBV19 with TRBJ2-3; D might be TRBD2 (6 bases). The clonotype originates from a man younger than 35 who had mild COVID-19 (a few samples of this study predate the infection). Cell type and time point are not known. Here the CDR3 DNA reads TGTGCCAGTAGTATATCGATCGACCGGACTATCACAGATACGCAGTATTTT. This encodes CASSISIDRTITDTQYF. The variable domain in full, with the rest retrieved from reference TRBV19 and TRBJ2-3, is DGGITQSPKYLFRKEGQNVTLSCEQNLNHDAMYWYRQDPGQGLRLIYYSQIVNDFQKGDIAEGYSVSREKKESFPLTVTSAQKNPTAFYLCASSISIDRTITDTQYFGPGTRLTVL.